The rows below give T cell receptor beta chains drawn from one sample of a study of CD8 T cells in ankylosing spondylitis. Using its own MiXCR run on the 5' RACE reads, TCRdb lists one record per CDR3 protein. The repertoire holds fewer than 250,000 distinct CDR3 sequences, roughly 32% seen once, with around 4% in the top ten. Sequencing was performed on blood, either unsorted or a sorted T cell fraction (not recorded which). These receptor sequences come from a male donor with ankylosing spondylitis or in good health (not recorded which). CDR3s include the opening cysteine and the closing phenylalanine or tryptophan. The D gene is left open where the match is weak. Rows may omit the clone size; those that give it use once, few, many or a size class.

CDR3 DNA | CDR3 protein | J gene | V gene | clone size | D gene
TGTGCCAGCAGTGGAACTCTCGATGCACGAAATCTCTACGAGCAGTACTTC | CASSGTLDARNLYEQYF | TRBJ2-7 | TRBV12-3/TRBV12-4 | - | -
TGTGCCACCAGCAGAGTGTTGACGGGGGCCGACCAAGAGACCCGGTACTTC | CATSRVLTGADQETRYF | TRBJ2-5 | TRBV15 | - | -
TGCAGTGCCCTCAGGGGCTGGGTCCAAGAGACCCAGTACTTC | CSALRGWVQETQYF | TRBJ2-5 | TRBV20-1 | - | -
TGCAGTGCTAGTTCGCGGGGAGAATTCAGGGATACGCAGTATTTT | CSASSRGEFRDTQYF | TRBJ2-3 | TRBV20-1 | few | -
TGCGCCAGCTCCTCGGGGGGCGTTAGAGGGATTCAGTACTTC | CASSSGGVRGIQYF | TRBJ2-4 | TRBV4-1 | - | -
TGTGCCATCTGTGCCAGCGGGGGGGCCATGGAGACCCAGTACTTC | CAICASGGAMETQYF | TRBJ2-5 | TRBV10-3 | few | TRBD2
TGTGCCAGCAGTTTTAGTTTCGGGGGGGTCTACGAGCAGTACTTC | CASSFSFGGVYEQYF | TRBJ2-7 | TRBV12-3/TRBV12-4 | - | TRBD2
TGTGCCAGCAGCGACGGGACTTCTAGCACAGATACGCAGTATTTT | CASSDGTSSTDTQYF | TRBJ2-3 | TRBV5-6 | - | -
TGTGCCAGCAGCTTAGAGTCGTTCATTTTTGAGACCCAGTACTTC | CASSLESFIFETQYF | TRBJ2-5 | TRBV7-9 | - | -
TGTGCCAGCAGCCCCCCGACAGGTCGCACAGATACGCAGTATTTT | CASSPPTGRTDTQYF | TRBJ2-3 | TRBV7-9 | - | -
TGTGCCAGCAGCTTAGCCCGCACCGGGACAGGGGCCGGGGAGCTGTTTTTT | CASSLARTGTGAGELFF | TRBJ2-2 | TRBV7-9 | - | TRBD1
TGTGCCAGCACCCTCACCGGGGAGCTGTTTTTT | CASTLTGELFF | TRBJ2-2 | TRBV12-3/TRBV12-4 | - | -
TGTGCCAGCAACCATCGGGACAAGGGGTACGAGCAGTACTTC | CASNHRDKGYEQYF | TRBJ2-7 | TRBV12-3/TRBV12-4 | few | -
TGTGCCAGCACGGACAGCGGGGGGGCCGCAGATACGCAGTATTTT | CASTDSGGAADTQYF | TRBJ2-3 | TRBV6-1 | - | TRBD2
TGTGCCAGCAGTTACGGACCAACTAATGAAAAACTGTTTTTT | CASSYGPTNEKLFF | TRBJ1-4 | TRBV6-5 | - | -
TGTGCCATCAGGCGGACAGGCACAGATACGCAGTATTTT | CAIRRTGTDTQYF | TRBJ2-3 | TRBV10-3 | few | -
TGCAGTGCTACGGACGTACCCTACGAGCAGTACTTC | CSATDVPYEQYF | TRBJ2-7 | TRBV20-1 | - | -
TGTGCCAGCAGCGTAGGGGCAGCTCGCCCTGAGCAGTTCTTC | CASSVGAARPEQFF | TRBJ2-1 | TRBV9 | few | -
TGTGCCAGCAATCGTCAGGGGCTACACGGTGACACCGGGGAGCTGTTTTTT | CASNRQGLHGDTGELFF | TRBJ2-2 | TRBV12-3/TRBV12-4 | - | -
TGTGCCAGCACTAGCAGGTACAATGAGCAGTTCTTC | CASTSRYNEQFF | TRBJ2-1 | TRBV12-3/TRBV12-4 | many | -
TGTGCTAGTGGTTCCCCCAATGAGCAGTTCTTC | CASGSPNEQFF | TRBJ2-1 | TRBV12-5 | - | -
TGCGCCAGCAGCTTGGCTGTAGGGCGGAGCACAGATACGCAGTATTTT | CASSLAVGRSTDTQYF | TRBJ2-3 | TRBV5-1 | - | -
TGTGCCAGCTCGACAGGGTCCGAGCAGTACTTC | CASSTGSEQYF | TRBJ2-7 | TRBV9 | - | TRBD1
TGTGCCAGCAGATCGGGGCGATCCTACGAGCAGTACTTC | CASRSGRSYEQYF | TRBJ2-7 | TRBV28 | few | -
TGCAGTGCTGCCGCACAGGGGACCGCTAACTATGGCTACACCTTC | CSAAAQGTANYGYTF | TRBJ1-2 | TRBV20-1 | few | TRBD1
TGCTGTGCTAGAAATCTAGCGGGGGGGCAATCCTACAATGAGCAGTTCTTC | CCARNLAGGQSYNEQFF | TRBJ2-1 | TRBV20-1 | - | TRBD2
TGCGCCAGCAGCCCGACAATAATGGAGACCCAGTACTTC | CASSPTIMETQYF | TRBJ2-5 | TRBV4-1 | - | -
TGCAGTGCTAGAGTGCCAGGAAACACTGAAGCTTTCTTT | CSARVPGNTEAFF | TRBJ1-1 | TRBV20-1 | - | -
TGCAGTGCTTTCCCGACATCCCGCCGAGAGACCCAGTACTTC | CSAFPTSRRETQYF | TRBJ2-5 | TRBV20-1 | once | -
TGCGCCAGCAGATCCTCGACTCTTCCCGCGGGTAACGAGCAGTACTTC | CASRSSTLPAGNEQYF | TRBJ2-7 | TRBV5-1 | - | -
TGCAGCGCCATTGAGGCAGGACAGGCCACCGGGGAGCTGTTTTTT | CSAIEAGQATGELFF | TRBJ2-2 | TRBV29-1 | - | TRBD1